This T cell receptor (beta chain) was documented in a study of blood T cells in healthy people across ages (dated by TCRdb to about 2015). Concerning the study at large: In model experiments, template switching captured about one uniquely barcoded TCR beta cDNA molecule for every two T cells. To track age-related changes in TCR beta repertoire diversity, the study relied on deep sequencing normalized with unique cDNA molecular identifiers. Donors were grouped into four age groups: young (average approximately 16 years), middle-aged (39), aged (around 62) and long-lived (just over 80). To avoid experimental bias, donors of different ages were distributed randomly across sequencing lanes. Using the same blood draw, the study looked at two additional independent replicas of 1 million unique cDNA reads for two donors, one aged 18 to 30 and the other aged 80 or older.

Systemically healthy Caucasian individuals from Russia, around 39 in total and aged roughly 6 to 90 years, were included as donors. Ten milliliters of peripheral blood were drawn from each donor into EDTA-treated Vacutainer tubes. PBMCs were isolated by Ficoll-Paque density-gradient centrifugation, with at least 6.5 million obtained per sample. Trizol reagent was used to extract total RNA from the PBMCs, yielding at least 5 micrograms per sample. For every donor, flow cytometry on a PBMC aliquot measured the percentage of naive CD45RAhigh/CD27high T cells. The CDR3 spans 15 residues, from the cysteine through the phenylalanine. The kept DNA is CDR3 alone, 45 bases in frame from the first base. Via the germline V gene, CDR1 is MDHEN and CDR2 SYDVKM. V is shortened by 8 bases, J by 2 bases, and the region joining them spans 19 bases. This clonotype was counted at least ten times. Its antigen target is currently unknown. Qualities for individual bases were not recorded, and no much larger clone is one base off.

Library construction relied on 5' RACE. The sequencer listed for this sample is Illumina HiSeq 2500. A second about 7 to 12 cycle PCR used a sample-barcoded 5' primer and a J-beta primer mix. A unique molecular identifier was introduced onto each TCR beta cDNA molecule by a template-switch 5' adaptor carrying 12 random nucleotides. Each sample yielded at least 3 million CDR3-containing paired-end reads. The Mint cDNA synthesis kit, primed by a TRBC-specific oligonucleotide, was used to synthesize first-strand cDNA from all RNA. After uracil-DNA glycosylase treatment, a first 18-cycle PCR used universal primers M1SS and BC2_uni_R on all cDNA. On the study's bioinformatics: For normalization, 1 million high-quality reads were randomly selected from each sample, with every read carrying a distinct molecular identifier. Reads with shared molecular identifiers were discarded instead of being binned into consensus sequences. MiTCR, with a Q25 quality threshold and the strictest error-elimination algorithm, was used for CDR3 identification, clonotype clustering and error correction. A nonparametric unseen species model with Euler transformation was used to estimate lower-bound total TCR beta diversity. The public reads were run again by TCRdb, first through fastp at Q25 and then through MiXCR, and only productive beta chains were kept. Identical CDR3 protein sequences are pooled into one entry, listed with their most common genes and DNA. The V and J calls were determined by TCRdb, not by the authors. In this sample the table shows some 1.5 million distinct CDR3 sequences, roughly 27% of which occur a single time. The ten top clones hold about 8% of the sample.

On the study overall, not on this receptor specifically: Donor CMV infection status was unknown, potentially confounding age-related changes in expanded clonotypes. Because profiling used bulk unsorted PBMCs, naive and antigen-experienced compartments could not be compared conclusively. The long-lived group showed more naive CD4+ T cells, fewer expanded clones and increased TCR diversity than the aged group, suggesting age selection. Total diversity estimates from one million sequenced T cells were considered lower bounds and underestimates. Observed TCR beta diversity correlated strongly with the percentage of naive T cells measured by flow cytometry. Observed TCR beta diversity per million T cells fell roughly linearly with age, and a significant reduction was already apparent by age roughly 40.

The origin of this receptor is a woman aged 25 to 45 in good health. Sequencing was carried out using blood. This receptor chain uses TRBV28 and TRBJ2-7, and TRBD1 may be the D gene, going by 6 matching bases. The bases are TGTGCCAGCCTTACCAGGCGAGGGGGAACCTACGAGCAGTACTTC. Protein translation: CASLTRRGGTYEQYF.